The sequence of this T cell receptor beta chain was determined in a study of Graves' ophthalmopathy and Graves' hyperthyroidism. Study-level points and caveats: Researchers report that a 13-signature model separated ophthalmopathy from stable hyperthyroidism, posting about 91% sensitivity and roughly 83% specificity.

In its sample, this clonotype was seen a few times. Its antigen remains unknown. The TCR beta CDR3 regions underwent amplification from RNA transcripts. A first-round RT-PCR used HTBI primers, followed by a second-round multiplex PCR. TCRdb called the multiplex PCR reads again in MiXCR, with one record for every CDR3 protein. The sample includes hundreds of thousands of distinct CDR3 sequences, under 25% of them seen just once. Germline trimming cut 1 base from V and 2 bases from J; bases unmatched to any gene: 8. CDR3 length: 18 residues. Germline CDR1 SGHRS, CDR2 YFSETQ. Absence of ophthalmopathy within 18 months of follow-up defined stable hyperthyroidism. Hyperthyroidism in these 18- to 65-year-old patients was newly diagnosed, lasting under 2 months.

V and J are TRBV5-1 and TRBJ2-6; 8 nucleotides line up with TRBD1. This TCR derives from a woman aged 18-30 years with stable Graves' hyperthyroidism. Sequenced material: peripheral blood. CDR3 residues: CASSLSGQEGAGANVLTF. The CDR3 DNA sequence: TGCGCCAGCAGCTTGTCGGGACAGGAAGGAGCTGGGGCCAACGTCCTGACTTTC. The complete variable domain, with remaining parts taken from reference TRBV5-1 and TRBJ2-6, reads KAGVTQTPRYLIKTRGQQVTLSCSPISGHRSVSWYQQTPGQGLQFLFEYFSETQRNKGNFPGRFSGRQFSNSRSEMNVSTLELGDSALYLCASSLSGQEGAGANVLTFGAGSRLTVL.